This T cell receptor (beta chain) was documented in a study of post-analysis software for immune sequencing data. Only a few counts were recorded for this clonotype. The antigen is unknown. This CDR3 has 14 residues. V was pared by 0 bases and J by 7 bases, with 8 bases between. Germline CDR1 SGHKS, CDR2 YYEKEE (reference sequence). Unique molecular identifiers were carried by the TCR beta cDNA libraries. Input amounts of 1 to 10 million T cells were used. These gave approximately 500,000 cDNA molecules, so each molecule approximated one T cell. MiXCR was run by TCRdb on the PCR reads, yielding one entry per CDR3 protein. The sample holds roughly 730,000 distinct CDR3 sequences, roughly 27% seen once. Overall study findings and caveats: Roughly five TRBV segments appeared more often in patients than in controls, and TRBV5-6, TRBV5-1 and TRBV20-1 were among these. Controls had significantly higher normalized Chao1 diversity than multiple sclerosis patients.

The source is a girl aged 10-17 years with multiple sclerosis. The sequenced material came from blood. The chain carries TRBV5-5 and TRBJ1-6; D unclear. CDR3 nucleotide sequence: TGTGCCAGCAGCTTGGAGGTCTGGAATTCACCCCTCCACTTT. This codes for CASSLEVWNSPLHF. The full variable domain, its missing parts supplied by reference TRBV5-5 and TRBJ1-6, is DAGVTQSPTHLIKTRGQQVTLRCSPISGHKSVSWYQQVLGQGPQFIFQYYEKEERGRGNFPDRFSARQFPNYSSELNVNALLLGDSALYLCASSLEVWNSPLHFGNGTRLTVT.